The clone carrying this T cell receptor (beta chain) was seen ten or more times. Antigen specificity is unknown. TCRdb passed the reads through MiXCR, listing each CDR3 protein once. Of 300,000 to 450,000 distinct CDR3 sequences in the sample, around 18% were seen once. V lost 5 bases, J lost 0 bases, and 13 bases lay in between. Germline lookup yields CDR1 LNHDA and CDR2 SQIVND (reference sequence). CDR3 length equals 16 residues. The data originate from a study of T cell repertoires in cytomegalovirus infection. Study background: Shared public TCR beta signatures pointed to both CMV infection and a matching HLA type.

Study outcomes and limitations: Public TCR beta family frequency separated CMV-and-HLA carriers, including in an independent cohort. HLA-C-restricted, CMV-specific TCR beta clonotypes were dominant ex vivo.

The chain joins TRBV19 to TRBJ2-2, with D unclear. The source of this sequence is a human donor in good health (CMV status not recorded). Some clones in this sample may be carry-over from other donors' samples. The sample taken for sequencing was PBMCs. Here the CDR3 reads CASSSYLESNTGELFF. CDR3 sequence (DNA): TGTGCCAGTAGTTCCTATCTGGAGTCGAACACCGGGGAGCTGTTTTTT.